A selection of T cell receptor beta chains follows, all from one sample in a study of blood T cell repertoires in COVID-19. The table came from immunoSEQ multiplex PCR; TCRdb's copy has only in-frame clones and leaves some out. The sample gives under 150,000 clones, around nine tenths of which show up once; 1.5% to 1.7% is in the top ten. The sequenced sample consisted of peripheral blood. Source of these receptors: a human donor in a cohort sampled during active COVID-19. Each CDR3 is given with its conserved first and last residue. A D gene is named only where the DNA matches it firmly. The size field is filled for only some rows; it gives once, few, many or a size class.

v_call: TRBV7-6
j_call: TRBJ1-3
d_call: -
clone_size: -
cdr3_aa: CASSPTVSGNTIYF
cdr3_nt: TGTGCCAGCAGCCCGACAGTCTCTGGAAACACCATATATTTT

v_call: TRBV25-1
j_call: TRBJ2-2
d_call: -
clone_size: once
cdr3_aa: CASRRDGNTGELFF
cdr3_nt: TGTGCCAGCAGGCGGGACGGAAACACCGGGGAGCTGTTTTTT

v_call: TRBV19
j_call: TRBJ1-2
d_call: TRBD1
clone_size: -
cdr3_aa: CASSILAKDRHGYTF
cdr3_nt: TGTGCCAGTAGTATCTTGGCCAAGGACAGGCATGGCTACACCTTC

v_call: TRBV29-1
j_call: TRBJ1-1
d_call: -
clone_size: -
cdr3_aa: CSVPPTELNTEAFF
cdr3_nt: TGCAGCGTGCCACCGACAGAATTGAACACTGAAGCTTTCTTT

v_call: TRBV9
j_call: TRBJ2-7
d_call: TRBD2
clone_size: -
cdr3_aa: CASSPRLAANLYEQYF
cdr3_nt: TGTGCCAGCAGCCCCAGACTAGCGGCGAACTTATACGAGCAGTACTTC

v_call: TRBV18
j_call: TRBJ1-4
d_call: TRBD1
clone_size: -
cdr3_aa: CASSPRDSTNEKLFF
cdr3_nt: TGTGCCAGCTCACCCCGGGACAGCACTAATGAAAAACTGTTTTTT

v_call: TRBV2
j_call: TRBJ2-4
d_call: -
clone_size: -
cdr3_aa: CASSESTAAKNIQYF
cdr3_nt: TGTGCCAGCAGTGAGAGCACAGCAGCCAAAAACATTCAGTACTTC

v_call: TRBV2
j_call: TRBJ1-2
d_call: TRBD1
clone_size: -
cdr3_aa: CASSIQGTESNYGYTF
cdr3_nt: TGTGCCAGCAGTATACAGGGGACCGAATCTAACTATGGCTACACCTTC

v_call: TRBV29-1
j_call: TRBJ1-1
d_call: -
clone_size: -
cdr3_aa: CSAVGGGTEAFF
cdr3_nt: TGCAGCGCCGTGGGGGGGGGCACTGAAGCTTTCTTT

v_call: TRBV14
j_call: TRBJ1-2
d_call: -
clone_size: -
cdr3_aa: CASSQEGALMRGYTF
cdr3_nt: TGTGCCAGCAGCCAAGAGGGGGCCCTTATGAGGGGCTACACCTTC

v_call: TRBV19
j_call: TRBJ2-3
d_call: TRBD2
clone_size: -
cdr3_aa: CASSIELAGGPWTDTQYF
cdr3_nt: TGTGCCAGTAGTATAGAACTAGCGGGGGGGCCTTGGACAGATACGCAGTATTTT

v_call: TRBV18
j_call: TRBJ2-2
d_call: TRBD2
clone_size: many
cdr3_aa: CASSERTSGGNAGELFF
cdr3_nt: TGTGCCAGCTCGGAACGGACTAGCGGGGGGAACGCCGGGGAGCTGTTTTTT

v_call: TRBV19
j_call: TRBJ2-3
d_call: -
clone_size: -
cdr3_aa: CASSISGSPTDTQYF
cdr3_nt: TGTGCCAGTAGTATAAGCGGGTCACCCACAGATACGCAGTATTTT

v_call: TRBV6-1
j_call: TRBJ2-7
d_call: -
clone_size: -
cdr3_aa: CASSEGQGGTYEQYF
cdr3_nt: TGTGCCAGCAGTGAAGGTCAGGGAGGAACCTACGAGCAGTACTTC

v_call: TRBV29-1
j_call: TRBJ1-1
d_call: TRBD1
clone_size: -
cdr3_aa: CSAVTGGTEAFF
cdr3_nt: TGCAGCGCCGTGACAGGGGGCACTGAAGCTTTCTTT

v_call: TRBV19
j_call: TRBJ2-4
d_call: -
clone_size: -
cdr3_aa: CASSIVSGSGNIQYF
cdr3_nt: TGTGCCAGTAGTATAGTCTCAGGGTCGGGAAACATTCAGTACTTC

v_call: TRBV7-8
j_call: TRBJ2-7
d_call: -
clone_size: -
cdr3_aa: CATTTFRQGQYEQYF
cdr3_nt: TGTGCTACTACGACCTTCCGGCAGGGTCAATACGAGCAGTACTTC

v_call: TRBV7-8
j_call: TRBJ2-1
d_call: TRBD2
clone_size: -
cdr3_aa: CASSPTGGNEQFF
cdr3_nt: TGTGCCAGCAGCCCGACGGGAGGGAATGAGCAGTTCTTC

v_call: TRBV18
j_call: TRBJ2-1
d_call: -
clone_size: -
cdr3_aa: CASSPPVGSSYNEQFF
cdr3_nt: TGTGCCAGCTCACCACCGGTAGGGAGCTCCTACAATGAGCAGTTCTTC

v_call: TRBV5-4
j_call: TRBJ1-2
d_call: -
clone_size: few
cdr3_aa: CASSLDSGGYTF
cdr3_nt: TGTGCCAGCAGCTTGGACTCGGGTGGCTACACCTTC

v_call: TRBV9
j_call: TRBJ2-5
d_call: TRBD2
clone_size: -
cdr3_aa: CASSEGLAGGPQETQYF
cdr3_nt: TGTGCCAGCAGCGAAGGACTAGCGGGAGGCCCCCAAGAGACCCAGTACTTC

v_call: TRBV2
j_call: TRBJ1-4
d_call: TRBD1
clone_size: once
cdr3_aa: CASSGDSYNEKLFF
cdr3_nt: TGTGCCAGCAGCGGGGACAGTTATAATGAAAAACTGTTTTTT

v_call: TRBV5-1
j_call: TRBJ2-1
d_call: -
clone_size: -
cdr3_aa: CASSLAVGGDEQFF
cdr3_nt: TGCGCCAGCAGCTTGGCGGTAGGGGGGGATGAGCAGTTCTTC

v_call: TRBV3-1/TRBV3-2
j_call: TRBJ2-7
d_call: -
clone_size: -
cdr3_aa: CASSHPPSDEQYF
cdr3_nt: TGTGCCAGCAGCCACCCACCATCGGACGAGCAGTACTTC

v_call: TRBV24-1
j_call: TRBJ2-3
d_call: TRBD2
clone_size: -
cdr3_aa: CATSGLARSDTQYF
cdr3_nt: TGTGCCACCAGTGGACTAGCGCGTTCAGATACGCAGTATTTT

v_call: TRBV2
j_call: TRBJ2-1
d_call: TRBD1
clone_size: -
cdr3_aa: CASTHWDRGPGEQFF
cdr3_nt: TGTGCCAGCACACATTGGGACAGGGGGCCGGGTGAGCAGTTCTTC

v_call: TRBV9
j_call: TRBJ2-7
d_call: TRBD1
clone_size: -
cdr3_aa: CASSDKLDRGLYEQYF
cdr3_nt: TGTGCCAGCAGCGACAAACTGGACAGGGGGCTGTACGAGCAGTACTTC

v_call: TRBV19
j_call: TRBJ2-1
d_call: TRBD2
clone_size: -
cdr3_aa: CASISGTGSYNEQFF
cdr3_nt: TGTGCCAGCATTAGCGGGACGGGCTCCTACAATGAGCAGTTCTTC

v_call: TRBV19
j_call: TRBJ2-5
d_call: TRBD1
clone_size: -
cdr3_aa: CASSTQQGQETQYF
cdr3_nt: TGTGCCAGTAGTACCCAACAGGGGCAAGAGACCCAGTACTTC

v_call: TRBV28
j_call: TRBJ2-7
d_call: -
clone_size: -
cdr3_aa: CASSSLSPTPLEQYF
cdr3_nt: TGTGCCAGCAGTTCCCTTTCCCCTACCCCACTCGAGCAGTACTTC

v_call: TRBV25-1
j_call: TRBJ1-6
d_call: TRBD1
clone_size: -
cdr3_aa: CASSATGGLGSPLHF
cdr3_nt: TGTGCCAGCAGTGCTACAGGGGGCTTAGGTTCACCCCTCCACTTT

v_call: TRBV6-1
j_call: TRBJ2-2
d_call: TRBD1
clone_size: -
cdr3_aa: CASSEGTGDTGELFF
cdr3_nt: TGTGCCAGCAGTGAAGGGACAGGGGACACCGGGGAGCTGTTTTTT

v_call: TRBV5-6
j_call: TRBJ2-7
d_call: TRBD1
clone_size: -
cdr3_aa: CASSLGQGNYEQYF
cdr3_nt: TGTGCCAGCAGCTTGGGACAGGGGAATTACGAGCAGTACTTC

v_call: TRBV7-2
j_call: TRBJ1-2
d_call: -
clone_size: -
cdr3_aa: CASSGRDSRRYGYTF
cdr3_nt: TGTGCCAGCAGCGGCAGGGACTCCCGAAGGTATGGCTACACCTTC

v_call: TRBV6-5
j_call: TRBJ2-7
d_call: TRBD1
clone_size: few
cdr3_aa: CASRLTRDRVYEQYF
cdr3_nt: TGTGCCAGCAGGCTCACTCGGGACAGGGTCTACGAGCAGTACTTC

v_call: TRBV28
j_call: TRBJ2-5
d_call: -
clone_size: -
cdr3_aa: CASSPQGQDKETQYF
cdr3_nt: TGTGCCAGCAGTCCCCAGGGGCAGGATAAAGAGACCCAGTACTTC

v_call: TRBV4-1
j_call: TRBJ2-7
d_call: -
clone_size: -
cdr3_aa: CASSQVSAGLSSYEQYF
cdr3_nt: TGCGCCAGCAGCCAAGTTTCTGCGGGACTTAGCTCCTACGAGCAGTACTTC

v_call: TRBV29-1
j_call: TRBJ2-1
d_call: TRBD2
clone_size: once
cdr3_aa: CSVEREGRNEQFF
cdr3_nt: TGCAGCGTTGAGCGGGAGGGCCGCAATGAGCAGTTCTTC

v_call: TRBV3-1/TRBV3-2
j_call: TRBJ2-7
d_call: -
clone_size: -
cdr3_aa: CASSQDLPRAYEQYF
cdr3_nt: TGTGCCAGCAGCCAAGATTTGCCGCGGGCATACGAGCAGTACTTC

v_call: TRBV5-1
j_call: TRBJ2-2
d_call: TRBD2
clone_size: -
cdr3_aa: CASSLEGLLELFF
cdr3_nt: TGCGCCAGCAGCTTGGAGGGACTATTGGAGCTGTTTTTT

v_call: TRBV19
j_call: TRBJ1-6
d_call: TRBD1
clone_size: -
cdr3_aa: CASSIRQGGPLHF
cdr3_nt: TGTGCCAGTAGTATACGACAGGGTGGGCCCCTCCACTTT